This is a list of T cell receptor beta chains from one sample in a study of T-cell memory formation after mild COVID-19. MiXCR, run by TCRdb on the 5' RACE reads, gives a single entry per CDR3 protein. Among hundreds of thousands of distinct CDR3 sequences listed, about 20% were seen once. Sequenced input: PBMCs or a T cell subset sorted from them (not recorded which). These TCRs come from an adult woman who had mild COVID-19 (a few samples of this study predate the infection). Cell type and time point are not known. CDR3s include the opening cysteine and the closing phenylalanine or tryptophan. D genes are given only for firm matches. Clone size is given for some rows only: seen once, a few or many times, or a class if the clone is expanded.

clone_size	d_call	cdr3_length	v_call	j_call	cdr3_aa	cdr3_nt
.	.	14	TRBV18	TRBJ1-2	CASSPLGGFDGYTF	TGTGCCAGCTCACCTCTTGGGGGGTTTGATGGCTACACCTTC
few	.	16	TRBV2	TRBJ1-3	CASSDPQVSSGNTIYF	TGTGCCAGCAGTGATCCCCAGGTTAGCTCTGGAAACACCATATATTTT
few	.	14	TRBV20-1	TRBJ1-2	CSASRQPHVYGYTF	TGCAGTGCTAGTAGGCAGCCGCACGTCTATGGCTACACCTTC
many	TRBD1	15	TRBV5-6	TRBJ2-7	CASSSPSDRAYEQYF	TGTGCCAGCAGCTCCCCATCGGACAGGGCCTACGAGCAGTACTTC
.	TRBD1	16	TRBV12-3/TRBV12-4	TRBJ2-2	CASSRAGTVNTGELFF	TGTGCCAGCAGTCGAGCCGGGACAGTAAACACCGGGGAGCTGTTTTTT
.	.	15	TRBV7-6	TRBJ2-2	CASSQDLPNTGELFF	TGTGCCAGCAGCCAGGATCTACCGAACACCGGGGAGCTGTTTTTT
.	.	16	TRBV20-1	TRBJ1-6	CSARGTPGRENSPLHF	TGCAGTGCTAGAGGGACCCCGGGACGGGAGAATTCACCCCTCCACTTT
many	.	14	TRBV5-1	TRBJ2-1	CASSLGPGGDEQFF	TGCGCCAGCAGCTTGGGCCCCGGCGGGGATGAGCAGTTCTTC
many	TRBD1	16	TRBV6-5	TRBJ2-4	CASSPYRQGAKNIQYF	TGTGCCAGCAGTCCCTATCGACAGGGAGCCAAAAACATTCAGTACTTC
once	TRBD1	15	TRBV7-2	TRBJ1-1	CASRDSGQPGAEAFF	TGTGCCAGCAGGGACTCGGGACAGCCCGGGGCTGAAGCTTTCTTT
.	.	14	TRBV3-1	TRBJ1-5	CASSQAGLGQPQHF	TGTGCCAGCAGCCAGGCAGGGTTAGGTCAGCCCCAGCATTTT
.	TRBD2	17	TRBV7-6	TRBJ2-5	CASSYSSGRRGQETQYF	TGTGCCAGCAGCTACTCCAGCGGGAGGAGGGGGCAAGAGACCCAGTACTTC
.	TRBD1	14	TRBV12-3/TRBV12-4	TRBJ2-1	CASTSRTGRLEQFF	TGTGCCAGCACCTCGCGGACAGGGAGACTTGAGCAGTTCTTC
.	.	15	TRBV9	TRBJ1-2	CASSPRDTANYGYTF	TGTGCCAGCAGCCCTCGGGACACAGCTAACTATGGCTACACCTTC
.	.	12	TRBV7-8	TRBJ1-2	CASSLDGSGYTF	TGTGCCAGCAGCTTAGACGGGAGTGGCTACACCTTC
.	TRBD2	16	TRBV3-1	TRBJ2-7	CASNQGGLAGRIEQYF	TGTGCCAGCAACCAGGGGGGACTAGCGGGTCGTATCGAGCAGTACTTC
.	.	15	TRBV7-8	TRBJ2-5	CASSSVPGHQETQYF	TGTGCCAGCAGCTCCGTACCGGGACATCAAGAGACCCAGTACTTC
few	.	14	TRBV12-3/TRBV12-4	TRBJ1-1	CASSPSQDTTEAFF	TGTGCCAGCAGTCCATCACAAGACACGACTGAAGCTTTCTTT
.	.	13	TRBV24-1	TRBJ2-4	CATSDGAQNIQYF	TGTGCCACCAGTGACGGGGCTCAAAACATTCAGTACTTC
.	.	15	TRBV6-2/TRBV6-3	TRBJ2-1	CASSYPGLGNNEQFF	TGTGCCAGCAGTTACCCCGGGTTAGGAAACAATGAGCAGTTCTTC